The next 29 T cell receptor beta chains were all read from a single sample in a study of shared clonotypes between healthy human individuals. Profiled with immunoSEQ multiplex PCR; TCRdb holds only in-frame clones, not every one. The repertoire consists of about 1 million clones, with about 75% occurring once and the leading ten covering approximately 1.3%. The sample consisted of memory CD4+ T cells sorted from blood. Indicated subset: CD45RA-negative fraction. These receptors were taken from a man between 18 and 29 years old in good health.

Concerning this clone: Distinct nucleotide sequences in the sample also encode this CDR3. The chain links TRBV10-3 to TRBJ2-7; D tentatively fits TRBD1 or TRBD2 (5 bases each). The V gene lost 0 bases and the J gene lost 2 bases, with 8 bases spanning the gap. The germline gives CDR1 ENHRY, CDR2 SYGVKD. The CDR3 has 14 amino acids. CDR3 DNA sequence: TGTGCCATCAGTGAGTCCGGGACCGCCTACGAGCAGTACTTC. It specifies CAISESGTAYEQYF.

In its sample, this clone was seen once. J is TRBJ1-4 and V is TRBV5-6; possibly TRBD1 for D (6 bases). The CDR3 runs to 15 residues. The V and J ends lost 0 bases and 4 bases respectively, with 10 bases between them. Germline V lookup: CDR1 SGHDT, CDR2 YYEEEE. The chain's CDR3 is CASSLDTGNNEKLFF. CDR3 sequence (DNA): TGTGCCAGCAGCTTGGATACAGGGAATAATGAAAAACTGTTTTTT.

The V gene is TRBV4-1, the J gene TRBJ1-3; no reliable D call. Germline loops: CDR1 MGHRA, CDR2 YSYEKL. The CDR3 runs to 16 residues. V gave up 1 base and J gave up 0 bases, with 10 bases separating them. CDR3 in amino acids: CASSQVDVSSGNTIYF. The CDR3 nucleotides read TGCGCCAGCAGCCAAGTGGATGTAAGCTCTGGAAACACCATATATTTT.

Written as DNA, the CDR3 is TGTGCCAGCAGTTCTGGGACTCAACACGGGGAGCTGTTTTTT. Amino acid sequence: CASSSGTQHGELFF. The rearrangement links TRBV28 to TRBJ2-2, with D possibly being TRBD2 (6 bases). Germline V gene data show CDR1 as MDHEN and CDR2 as SYDVKM. The length of the CDR3 is 14 residues. Trimming cost V 4 bases and J 7 bases, with 13 bases left between them.

For the CDR3, the DNA is TGTGCCAGCAGGAACCCCTGGGGGCCCCAGCATTTT. Protein product: CASRNPWGPQHF. This chain links TRBV6-1 with TRBJ1-5; D remains unclear. Germline CDR1 is MNHNS and CDR2 is SASEGT. The CDR3 is made up of 12 amino acids. V shed 6 bases and J shed 9 bases, with 12 bases lying between them.

The chain employs TRBV6-1 and TRBJ2-7, with no clear D. This CDR3 is 10 amino acids long. Germline values: CDR1 MNHNS, CDR2 SASEGT. Between the trimmed V and J ends, which lost 8 bases and 4 bases, there was a span of 6 bases. The CDR3 nucleotides are TGTGCCAGCGCTCTGTACGAGCAGTACTTC. Its translation: CASALYEQYF.

This sequence joins TRBV18 and TRBJ1-1, with a possible D match to TRBD1 (5 bases). Germline CDR1 reads KGHSH; CDR2 reads LQKENI. The CDR3 has 16 residues. V gave up 2 bases and J gave up 2 bases, with 15 bases separating them. The CDR3 region is CASSPSLSGGNTEAFF. DNA of the CDR3: TGTGCCAGCTCACCATCTCTCAGCGGGGGAAACACTGAAGCTTTCTTT.

This clone was counted a single time. The chain carries TRBV19 and TRBJ1-2; D is possibly TRBD1 (6 bases). Trimming removed 5 bases at V and 2 bases at J, with 15 bases between. This CDR3 is built from 15 residues. CDR1 and CDR2 (germline): LNHDA, SQIVND (reference sequence). CDR3 nucleotides: TGTGCCAGTAGTCCCCGCCTCACAGGGAACTATGGCTACACCTTC. Translation: CASSPRLTGNYGYTF.

This chain links TRBV12-5 with TRBJ2-4; D gene ambiguous. The CDR3 runs to 18 residues. Trimming pared 0 bases from V and 2 bases from J, leaving 17 bases between. Germline-derived CDR1 and CDR2 are LGHNT and FRNRAP. The chain's CDR3 is CASGLVLYIGSPKNIQYF. CDR3 DNA: TGTGCTAGTGGTTTGGTACTCTATATCGGCTCGCCCAAAAACATTCAGTACTTC.

The rearrangement uses TRBV6-5 and TRBJ2-2, with D tentatively TRBD2 (6 bases). This CDR3 is built from 14 residues. V lost 2 bases to trimming and J lost 8 bases, with 12 bases between them. Germline CDR1 MNHEY, CDR2 SVGAGI. CDR3 in DNA: TGTGCCAGCAGTTACACAAGCGGGTCGGGGGAGCTGTTTTTT. It yields the protein CASSYTSGSGELFF.

V and J are TRBV27 and TRBJ1-1; TRBD1 matches 7 bases. Germline CDR1 MNHEY, CDR2 SMNVEV (reference sequence). The V gene end was trimmed by 4 bases and the J gene end by 11 bases; junction bases not matched to a gene: 10. This CDR3 has 13 residues. CDR3 sequence (DNA): TGTGCCAGCAGTTCTCAGGGGGATATGGGCGCTTTCTTT. This gives the protein CASSSQGDMGAFF.

Comments on this clone: Other DNA sequences in the sample encode the same CDR3. CDR3 in amino acids: CASSPTGINEKLFF. CDR3 nucleotide sequence: TGCGCCAGCAGCCCAACAGGGATTAATGAAAAACTGTTTTTT. The chain joins TRBV5-1 to TRBJ1-4; tentatively, D is TRBD1 (6 bases). Trimming took 4 bases from V and 4 from J, leaving 11 bases between them. Germline-derived CDR1 and CDR2 are SGHRS and YFSETQ. The CDR3 extends over 14 amino acids.

The chain employs TRBV4-3 and TRBJ2-1, with a weak D call TRBD1 (5 bases). The CDR3 totals 15 residues. Germline V lookup: CDR1 LGHNA, CDR2 YSLEER. With 0 bases removed from V and 11 bases from J, the gap between germline ends came to 17 bases. The CDR3 region is CASSQDFSWGEKQFF. The CDR3 DNA follows: TGCGCCAGCAGCCAAGACTTCTCTTGGGGCGAAAAGCAGTTCTTC.

The chain joins TRBV18 to TRBJ2-2; possibly TRBD1 for D (7 bases). The V gene lost 8 bases and the J gene lost 5 bases, with 18 bases spanning the gap. The CDR3 has 15 amino acids. The V gene's germline CDR1 is KGHSH and CDR2 LQKENI. The CDR3 region is CASPRQGGQTGELFF. CDR3 bases: TGTGCCAGCCCCCGACAGGGAGGTCAGACCGGGGAGCTGTTTTTT.

The V gene is TRBV30, the J gene TRBJ1-2; tentative D call: TRBD1 (6 bases). CDR1 is GTSNPN, CDR2 SVGIG, per germline (reference sequence). Trimming stripped 0 bases from V and 7 bases from J, with 6 bases between. The length of the CDR3 is 11 residues. In nucleotides, the CDR3 is TGTGCCTGGAGTGTACAGGGTGGCTACACCTTC. It specifies CAWSVQGGYTF.

The gene calls are TRBV30 and TRBJ2-7, with a tentative D call TRBD1 (6 bases). Trimming pared 0 bases from V and 4 bases from J, leaving 10 bases between. Germline V gene lookup returns CDR1 GTSNPN and CDR2 SVGIG (reference sequence). The CDR3 loop spans 13 amino acids. In DNA form, the CDR3 reads TGTGCCTGGAGTGTGACAGGTCGTTACGAGCAGTACTTC. Its translation is CAWSVTGRYEQYF. Complete variable domain (other parts from reference TRBV30 and TRBJ2-7): SQTIHQWPATLVQPVGSPLSLECTVEGTSNPNLYWYRQAAGRGLQLLFYSVGIGQISSEVPQNLSASRPQDRQFILSSKKLLLSDSGFYLCAWSVTGRYEQYFGPGTRLTVT.

The V call is TRBV5-1, the J call TRBJ1-1; the D gene is possibly TRBD1 (5 bases). Trimming removed 0 bases from V and 1 base from J, with 10 bases in between. The V gene's germline CDR1 is SGHRS and CDR2 YFSETQ. The CDR3 loop spans 15 amino acids. The CDR3: CASSLDRIGNTEAFF. CDR3 in DNA: TGCGCCAGCAGCTTGGACAGGATCGGGAACACTGAAGCTTTCTTT.

The rearrangement links TRBV7-9 to TRBJ2-5; 8 bases agree with TRBD1. Germline CDR1 SEHNR, CDR2 FQNEAQ (reference sequence). After removal of 4 bases from V and 5 bases from J, the junction contained 12 bases not matched to a gene. The CDR3 contains 16 residues. The CDR3 protein is CASSSKRPQGAETQYF. The CDR3 region has the DNA TGTGCCAGCAGCTCCAAGAGACCGCAGGGGGCGGAGACCCAGTACTTC.

The rearrangement joins TRBV7-2 to TRBJ2-1; D might be TRBD2 (5 bases). Looked up from germline, CDR1 is SGHTA and CDR2 is FQGNSA. The V and J ends lost 1 base and 8 bases respectively, with 12 bases between them. The CDR3 length is 14 residues. CDR3 residues: CASSLEDSRHEQFF. Here the CDR3 DNA reads TGTGCCAGCAGCTTAGAGGACTCCAGGCATGAGCAGTTCTTC.

The chain carries TRBV11-2 and TRBJ2-6, with D possibly TRBD2 on 5 matching bases. The germline gives CDR1 SGHAT, CDR2 FQNNGV. V shed 5 bases and J shed 4 bases, with 6 bases lying between them. This CDR3 spans 13 amino acids. CDR3 sequence: CASSEGGANVLTF. The CDR3 DNA reads as TGTGCCAGCAGCGAGGGCGGGGCCAACGTCCTGACTTTC.

For this clone: The same CDR3 also results from other DNA sequences found in this sample. The rearrangement uses TRBV6-1 and TRBJ1-2, with D maybe TRBD1 (6 bases). The CDR3 length is 13 residues. V gave up 3 bases and J gave up 2 bases, with 7 bases separating them. CDR1 is MNHNS and CDR2 is SASEGT in the germline V gene. The CDR3 bases are TGTGCCAGCAGTGAGCAGGGGAACTATGGCTACACCTTC. It is translated as CASSEQGNYGYTF.

This chain uses TRBV6-1 with TRBJ1-5; D is possibly TRBD1 (5 bases). The CDR3 covers 14 residues. The germline V gene has CDR1 MNHNS and CDR2 SASEGT. V was trimmed by 2 bases and J by 7 bases, leaving 12 bases between them. The CDR3 spells CASSESGERQPQHF. CDR3 sequence (DNA): TGTGCCAGCAGTGAATCGGGGGAGCGACAGCCCCAGCATTTT.

The chain links TRBV7-9 to TRBJ1-5; D is uncertain. V dropped 7 bases and J dropped 6 bases, with 10 bases sitting between them. The CDR3 runs to 12 residues. Per germline, CDR1 SEHNR and CDR2 FQNEAQ (reference sequence). As DNA, the CDR3 is TGTGCCAGCACCGAACCGGGTCAGCCCCAGCATTTT. Translation gives CASTEPGQPQHF. Drawing the rest from reference TRBV7-9 and TRBJ1-5, the complete variable domain is DTGVSQNPRHKITKRGQNVTFRCDPISEHNRLYWYRQTLGQGPEFLTYFQNEAQLEKSRLLSDRFSAERPKGSFSTLEIQRTEQGDSAMYLCASTEPGQPQHFGDGTRLSIL.

J is TRBJ2-7 and V is TRBV18; D gene uncertain. V was shortened by 10 bases and J by 0 bases, with 16 bases between the two germline ends. Germline V gene sequence: CDR1 KGHSH, CDR2 LQKENI. The CDR3 totals 14 residues. Written as DNA, the CDR3 is TGTGCCACCAAAAAGGCCCCTAGCTCCTACGAGCAGTACTTC. It encodes CATKKAPSSYEQYF. The full variable domain, in which reference TRBV18 and TRBJ2-7 provide the parts outside the CDR3, is NAGVMQNPRHLVRRRGQEARLRCSPMKGHSHVYWYRQLPEEGLKFMVYLQKENIIDESGMPKERFSAEFPKEGPSILRIQQVVRGDSAAYFCATKKAPSSYEQYFGPGTRLTVT.

The chain combines TRBV10-3 with TRBJ2-5; tentative D call: TRBD1 (5 bases). The DNA end favors TRBJ2-7, so the J call may be wrong. Germline CDR1 reads ENHRY; CDR2 reads SYGVKD. CDR3 length equals 15 residues. CDR3 loop: CAISESPGNYYEQYF. The CDR3 region has the DNA TGTGCCATCAGTGAGTCGCCAGGGAACTACTACGAGCAGTACTTC.

The V and J genes are TRBV2 and TRBJ1-2; D is ambiguous. This CDR3 has 15 amino acids. Germline loops: CDR1 SNHLY, CDR2 FYNNEI. The V end lost 0 bases, the J end lost 8 bases, and 16 bases lay between the germline ends. In DNA form, the CDR3 reads TGTGCCAGCAGTGAAGCTCGTCTCCTTCTCGGGGGCTACACCTTC. Its translation: CASSEARLLLGGYTF.

The chain joins TRBV19 to TRBJ2-1; D gene uncertain. Per the germline V gene, CDR1 is LNHDA and CDR2 is SQIVND (reference sequence). The CDR3 runs to 14 residues. Trimming stripped 2 bases from V and 6 bases from J, with 11 bases between. CDR3: CASSINLKVNEQFF. CDR3 in DNA: TGTGCCAGTAGTATAAATCTCAAGGTCAATGAGCAGTTCTTC.

The V gene is TRBV10-3, the J gene TRBJ2-5, with D possibly being TRBD1 (6 bases). The V and J ends lost 11 bases and 4 bases respectively, with 14 bases between them. The CDR3 loop spans 12 amino acids. CDR1 is ENHRY, CDR2 SYGVKD, per germline. The CDR3 DNA sequence: TGTGCCTCAGGGGATGGGCGAGAGACCCAGTACTTC. Its protein is CASGDGRETQYF.

This clone was counted ten times or more. The chain recombines TRBV4-3 with TRBJ1-6; D may be TRBD1 (5 bases). CDR3 length equals 15 residues. Trimming removed 0 bases at V and 9 bases at J, with 12 bases between. From germline, CDR1 is LGHNA and CDR2 YSLEER. The CDR3 DNA follows: TGCGCCAGCAGCCAAGAACGGGGGTTGGGTTCACCCCTCCACTTT. This encodes CASSQERGLGSPLHF.